This TCR delta chain was identified during a study of gamma-delta T cells after stem cell transplantation. The CDR3 runs 11 residues. The germline V gene encodes CDR1 GEAIGNYY and CDR2 EKD. TCRdb made new clone calls on the RT-PCR reads using CATT. Here the sample spans about 1,500 delta-chain clones, roughly 7.7% being singletons. In its sample, this clone ranks as large. Other nucleotide sequences in the sample specify the same CDR3. V and J are TRDV2 and TRDJ1; TRDD3 might be the D (6 bases). The TCR was taken from a human donor. It is not recorded whose cells these are; they may come from a transplant donor. The sequenced material came from gamma-delta T cells. Here the CDR3 reads CSDTNTDKLIF. CDR3 nucleotide sequence: TGTTCGGATACTAACACCGATAAACTCATCTTT.